This T cell receptor beta chain was sequenced in a study of cytomegalovirus exposure and HLA in healthy donors. Study information: As released early, the data held 85 million to 95 million unique TCRs from HLA-typed donors.

The CDR3 loop spans 13 amino acids. Germline V gene sequence: CDR1 GTSNPN, CDR2 SVGIG (reference sequence). The V and J ends lost 0 bases and 1 base respectively, with 6 bases between them. Overall study findings and caveats: Overall, under 200 TCR beta chains were annotated as cytomegalovirus-associated. The study reported that TCR beta sequences accurately predicted HLA-A and HLA-B alleles in most subjects.

As to this clone: Its antigen is unidentified.

PCR employed 60 Vbeta and 13 Jbeta primers. Measured with immunoSEQ multiplex PCR; TCRdb has only the in-frame clones, and not every one. The data show approximately 190,000 clones, and the top ten clones hold 0.7% to 0.8%. There were likely unrecorded immune exposures, though donors were nominally healthy when sampled. The source of this sequence is a boy younger than 18 in good health and CMV-seronegative. The sample consisted of PBMCs. The chain employs TRBV30 and TRBJ1-1; D not resolved. Here the CDR3 reads CAWSVLANTEAFF. The CDR3 region has the DNA TGTGCCTGGAGTGTATTAGCGAACACTGAAGCTTTCTTT. Looking up the rest from reference TRBV30 and TRBJ1-1 gives the full variable domain: SQTIHQWPATLVQPVGSPLSLECTVEGTSNPNLYWYRQAAGRGLQLLFYSVGIGQISSEVPQNLSASRPQDRQFILSSKKLLLSDSGFYLCAWSVLANTEAFFGQGTRLTVV.